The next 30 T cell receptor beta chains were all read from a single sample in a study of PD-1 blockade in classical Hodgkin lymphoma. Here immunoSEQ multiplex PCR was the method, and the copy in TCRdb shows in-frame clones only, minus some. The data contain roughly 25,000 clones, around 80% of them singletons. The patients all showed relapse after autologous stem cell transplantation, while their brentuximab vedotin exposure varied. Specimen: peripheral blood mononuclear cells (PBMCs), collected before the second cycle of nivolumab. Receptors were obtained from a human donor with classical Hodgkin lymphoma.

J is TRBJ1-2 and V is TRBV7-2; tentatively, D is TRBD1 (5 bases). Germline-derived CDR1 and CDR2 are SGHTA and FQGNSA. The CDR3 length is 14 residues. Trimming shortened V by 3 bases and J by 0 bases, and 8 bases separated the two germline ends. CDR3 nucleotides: TGTGCCAGCAGCTTCACGGGGGCTAACTATGGCTACACCTTC. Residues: CASSFTGANYGYTF.

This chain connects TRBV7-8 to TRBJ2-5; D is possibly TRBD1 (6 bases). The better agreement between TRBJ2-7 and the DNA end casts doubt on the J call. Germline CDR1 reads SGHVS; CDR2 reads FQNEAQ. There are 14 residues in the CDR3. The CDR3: CASSLNRASYEQYF. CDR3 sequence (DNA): TGTGCCAGCAGCTTAAACAGGGCCTCCTACGAGCAGTACTTC.

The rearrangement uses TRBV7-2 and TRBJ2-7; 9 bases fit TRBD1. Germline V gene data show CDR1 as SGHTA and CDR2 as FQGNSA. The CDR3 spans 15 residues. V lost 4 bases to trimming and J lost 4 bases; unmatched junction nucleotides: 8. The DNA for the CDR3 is TGTGCCAGCAGCTCAACCGGGACAGGGAAATACGAGCAGTACTTC. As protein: CASSSTGTGKYEQYF.

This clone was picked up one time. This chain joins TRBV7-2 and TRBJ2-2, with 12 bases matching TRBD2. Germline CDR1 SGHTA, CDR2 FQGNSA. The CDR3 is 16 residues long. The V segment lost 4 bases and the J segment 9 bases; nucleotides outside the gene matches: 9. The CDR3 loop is CASSSDTSGGHRELFF. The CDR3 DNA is TGTGCCAGCAGCTCTGATACTAGCGGGGGGCACCGGGAGCTGTTTTTT.

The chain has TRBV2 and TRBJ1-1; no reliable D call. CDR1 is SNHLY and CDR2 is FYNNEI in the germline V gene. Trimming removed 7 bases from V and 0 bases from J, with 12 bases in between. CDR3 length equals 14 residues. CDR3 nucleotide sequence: TGTGCCAGCATTGAGAGGGAGATGAACACTGAAGCTTTCTTT. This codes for CASIEREMNTEAFF.

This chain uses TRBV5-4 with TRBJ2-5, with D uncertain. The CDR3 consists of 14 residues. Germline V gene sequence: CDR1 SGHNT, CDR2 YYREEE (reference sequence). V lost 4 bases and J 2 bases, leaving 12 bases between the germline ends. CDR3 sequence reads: CASSRMTQQETQYF. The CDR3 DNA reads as TGTGCCAGCAGCCGAATGACCCAGCAAGAGACCCAGTACTTC.

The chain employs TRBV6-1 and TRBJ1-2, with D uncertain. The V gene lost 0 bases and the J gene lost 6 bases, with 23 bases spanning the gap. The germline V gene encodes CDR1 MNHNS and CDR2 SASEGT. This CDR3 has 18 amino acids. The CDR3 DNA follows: TGTGCCAGCAGTGAAGCATTTAGTGGGAGACGGCAGACGAATGGCTACACCTTC. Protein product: CASSEAFSGRRQTNGYTF.

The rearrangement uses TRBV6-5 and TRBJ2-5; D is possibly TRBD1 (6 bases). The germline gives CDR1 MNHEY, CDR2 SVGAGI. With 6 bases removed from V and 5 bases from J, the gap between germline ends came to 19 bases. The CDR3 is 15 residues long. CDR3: CASSLVRGQGETQYF. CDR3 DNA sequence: TGTGCCAGCAGCCTCGTCAGGGGCCAAGGGGAGACCCAGTACTTC.

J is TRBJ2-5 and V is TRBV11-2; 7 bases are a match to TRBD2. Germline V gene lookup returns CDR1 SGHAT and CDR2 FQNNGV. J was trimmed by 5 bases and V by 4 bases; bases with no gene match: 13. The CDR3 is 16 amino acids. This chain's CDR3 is CASSSLGGRQSETQYF. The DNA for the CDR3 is TGTGCCAGCAGCTCCTTGGGGGGGAGGCAATCTGAGACCCAGTACTTC.

CDR3 amino acids: CASSFEGRGANSPLHF. CDR3 DNA: TGTGCCAGCAGCTTTGAGGGCAGGGGGGCTAATTCACCCCTCCACTTT. The V call is TRBV7-6, the J call TRBJ1-6; 7 bases match TRBD1. CDR3 size: 16 residues. Germline CDR1 SGHVS, CDR2 FNYEAQ. J gave up 6 bases and V 3 bases, and 8 bases lay outside the gene matches.

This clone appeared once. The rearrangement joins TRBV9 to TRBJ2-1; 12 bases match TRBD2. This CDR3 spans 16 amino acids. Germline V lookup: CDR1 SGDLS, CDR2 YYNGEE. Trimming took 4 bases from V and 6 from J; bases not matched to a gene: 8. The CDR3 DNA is TGTGCCAGCAGCTCTCTAGCGGGGGGGTCTGGCAATGAGCAGTTCTTC. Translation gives CASSSLAGGSGNEQFF.

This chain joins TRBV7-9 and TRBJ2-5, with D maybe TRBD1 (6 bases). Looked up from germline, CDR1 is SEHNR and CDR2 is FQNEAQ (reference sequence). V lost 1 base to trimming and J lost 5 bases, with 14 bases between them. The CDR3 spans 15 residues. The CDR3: CASSLGVGALETQYF. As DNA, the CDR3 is TGTGCCAGCAGCTTAGGCGTGGGGGCCTTGGAGACCCAGTACTTC.

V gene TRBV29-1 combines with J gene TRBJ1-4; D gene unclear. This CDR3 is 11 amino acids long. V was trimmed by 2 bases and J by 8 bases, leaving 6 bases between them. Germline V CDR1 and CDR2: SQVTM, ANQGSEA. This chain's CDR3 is CSVERGEKLFF. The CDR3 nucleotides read TGCAGCGTTGAAAGAGGGGAAAAACTGTTTTTT.

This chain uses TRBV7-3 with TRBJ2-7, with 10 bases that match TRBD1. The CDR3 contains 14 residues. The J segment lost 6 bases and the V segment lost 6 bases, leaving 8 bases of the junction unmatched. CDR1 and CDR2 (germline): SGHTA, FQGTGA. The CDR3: CASRPPGQGSEQYF. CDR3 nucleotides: TGTGCCAGCAGGCCCCCGGGACAGGGGAGCGAGCAGTACTTC.

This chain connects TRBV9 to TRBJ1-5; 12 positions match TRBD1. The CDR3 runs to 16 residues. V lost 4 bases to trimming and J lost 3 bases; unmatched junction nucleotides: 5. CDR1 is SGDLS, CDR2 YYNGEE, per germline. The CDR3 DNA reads TGTGCCAGCAGCCTAGGGGACAGGGGGCTCAATCAGCCCCAGCATTTT. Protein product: CASSLGDRGLNQPQHF.

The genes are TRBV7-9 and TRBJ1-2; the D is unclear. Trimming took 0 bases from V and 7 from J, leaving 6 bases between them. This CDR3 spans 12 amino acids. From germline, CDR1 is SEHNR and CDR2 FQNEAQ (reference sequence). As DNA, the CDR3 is TGTGCCAGCAGCTTAGCCTGGGTTGGCTACACCTTC. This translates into CASSLAWVGYTF.

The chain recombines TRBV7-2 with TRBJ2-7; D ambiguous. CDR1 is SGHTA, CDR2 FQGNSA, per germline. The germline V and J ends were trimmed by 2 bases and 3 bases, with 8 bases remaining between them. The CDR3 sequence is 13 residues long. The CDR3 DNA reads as TGTGCCAGCAGCTTACAAACTAACTACGAGCAGTACTTC. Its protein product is CASSLQTNYEQYF.

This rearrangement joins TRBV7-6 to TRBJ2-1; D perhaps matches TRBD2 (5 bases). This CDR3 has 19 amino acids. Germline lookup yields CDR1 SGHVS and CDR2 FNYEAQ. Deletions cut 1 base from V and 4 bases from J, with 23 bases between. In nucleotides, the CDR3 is TGTGCCAGCAGCTTAGTACAAATTTTTACCGGGGAGACTTACAATGAGCAGTTCTTC. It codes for CASSLVQIFTGETYNEQFF.

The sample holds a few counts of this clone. This CDR3 reads CASSGREMNTEAFF. The CDR3 DNA follows: TGTGCCAGTAGTGGTAGGGAAATGAACACTGAAGCTTTCTTT. The rearrangement joins TRBV19 to TRBJ1-1; D remains unclear. V lost 5 bases and J 0 bases, leaving 10 bases between the germline ends. The CDR3 runs 14 residues. CDR1 and CDR2 from the germline V gene are LNHDA and SQIVND (reference sequence).

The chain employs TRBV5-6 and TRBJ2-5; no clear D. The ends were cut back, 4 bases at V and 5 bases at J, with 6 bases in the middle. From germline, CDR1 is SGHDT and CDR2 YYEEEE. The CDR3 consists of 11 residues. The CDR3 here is CASSGGETQYF. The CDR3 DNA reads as TGTGCCAGCAGCGGTGGGGAGACCCAGTACTTC.

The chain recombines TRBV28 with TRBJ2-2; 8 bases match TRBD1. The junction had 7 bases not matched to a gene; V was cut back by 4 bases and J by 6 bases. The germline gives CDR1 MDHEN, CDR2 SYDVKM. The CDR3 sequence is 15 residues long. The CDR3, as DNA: TGTGCCAGCAGTTCACGACAGGGGCATGCCGGGGAGCTGTTTTTT. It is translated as CASSSRQGHAGELFF.

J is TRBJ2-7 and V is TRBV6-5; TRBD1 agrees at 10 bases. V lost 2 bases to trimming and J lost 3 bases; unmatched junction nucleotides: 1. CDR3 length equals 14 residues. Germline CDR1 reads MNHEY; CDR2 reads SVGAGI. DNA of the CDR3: TGTGCCAGCAGTTACGGGACAGGGGTCTACGAGCAGTACTTC. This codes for CASSYGTGVYEQYF.

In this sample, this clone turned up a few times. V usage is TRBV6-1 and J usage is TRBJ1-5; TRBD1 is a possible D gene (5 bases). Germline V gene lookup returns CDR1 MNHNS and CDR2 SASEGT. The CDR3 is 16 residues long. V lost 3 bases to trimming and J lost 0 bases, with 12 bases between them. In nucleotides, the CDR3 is TGTGCCAGCAGTGACCGACAGCTCCCTAGCAATCAGCCCCAGCATTTT. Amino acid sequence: CASSDRQLPSNQPQHF.

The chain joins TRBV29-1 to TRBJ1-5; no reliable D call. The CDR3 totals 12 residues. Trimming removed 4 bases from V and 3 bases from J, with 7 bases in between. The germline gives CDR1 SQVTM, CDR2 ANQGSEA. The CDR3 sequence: CSVVGPNQPQHF. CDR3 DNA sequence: TGCAGCGTTGTAGGCCCCAATCAGCCCCAGCATTTT. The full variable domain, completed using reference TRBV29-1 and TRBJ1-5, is SAVISQKPSRDICQRGTSLTIQCQVDSQVTMMFWYRQQPGQSLTLIATANQGSEATYESGFVIDKFPISRPNLTFSTLTVSNMSPEDSSIYLCSVVGPNQPQHFGDGTRLSIL.

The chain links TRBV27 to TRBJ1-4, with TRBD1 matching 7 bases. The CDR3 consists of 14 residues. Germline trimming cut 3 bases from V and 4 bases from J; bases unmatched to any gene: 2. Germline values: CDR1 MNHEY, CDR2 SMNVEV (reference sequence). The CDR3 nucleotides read TGTGCCAGCAGTTTGGGACAGTTTAATGAAAAACTGTTTTTT. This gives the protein CASSLGQFNEKLFF.

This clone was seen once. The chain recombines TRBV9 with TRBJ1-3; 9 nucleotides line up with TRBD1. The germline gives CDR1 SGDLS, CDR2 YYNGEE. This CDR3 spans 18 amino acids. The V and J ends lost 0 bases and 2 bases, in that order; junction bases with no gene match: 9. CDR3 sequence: CASSVVGRGQGAGNTIYF. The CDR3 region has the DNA TGTGCCAGCAGCGTAGTGGGCCGGGGACAGGGTGCTGGAAACACCATATATTTT.

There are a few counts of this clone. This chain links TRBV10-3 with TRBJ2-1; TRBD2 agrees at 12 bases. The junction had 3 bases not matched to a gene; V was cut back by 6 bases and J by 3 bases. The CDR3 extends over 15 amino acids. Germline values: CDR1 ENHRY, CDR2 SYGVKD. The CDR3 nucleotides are TGTGCCATCAGCGGACTAGCGGGGAACTACAATGAGCAGTTCTTC. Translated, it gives CAISGLAGNYNEQFF.

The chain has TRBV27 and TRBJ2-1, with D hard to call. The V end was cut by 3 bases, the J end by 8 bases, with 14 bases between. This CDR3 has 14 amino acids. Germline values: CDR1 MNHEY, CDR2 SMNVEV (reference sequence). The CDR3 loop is CASSFLRQYDEQFF. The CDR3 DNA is TGTGCCAGCAGTTTCTTGAGGCAGTACGATGAGCAGTTCTTC.

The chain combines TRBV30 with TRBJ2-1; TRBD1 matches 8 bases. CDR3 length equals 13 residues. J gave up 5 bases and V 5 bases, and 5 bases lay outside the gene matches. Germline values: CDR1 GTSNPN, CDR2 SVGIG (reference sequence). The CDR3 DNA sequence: TGTGCCTGGGGAGGACAGGGCCACAATGAGCAGTTCTTC. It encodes CAWGGQGHNEQFF.

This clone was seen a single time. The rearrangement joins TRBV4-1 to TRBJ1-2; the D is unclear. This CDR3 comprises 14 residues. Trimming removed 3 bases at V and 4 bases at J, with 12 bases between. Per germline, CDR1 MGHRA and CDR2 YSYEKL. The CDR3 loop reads CASSQGRRGYGYTF. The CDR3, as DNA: TGCGCCAGCAGCCAGGGAAGGCGCGGCTATGGCTACACCTTC.